This TCR beta chain is from a study of blood T cell repertoires in COVID-19. Germline-derived CDR1 and CDR2 are SNHLY and FYNNEI. The V end was cut by 6 bases, the J end by 1 base, with 21 bases between. This CDR3 region has 17 residues. Libraries were prepared by immunoSEQ multiplex PCR; TCRdb keeps only in-frame clonotypes and omits some of them. Among 80,000 to 100,000 clones, over 75% were seen once, and the ten largest hold 4% to 5.5%. Sequences were obtained from peripheral blood. The sequence came from a man aged 60-69 years with acute or convalescent COVID-19. The genes are TRBV2 and TRBJ1-1; the D gene is possibly TRBD1 (6 bases). In DNA, the CDR3 is TGTGCCAGCAGCAGATTTCCCGCTGGACAGCCGAACACTGAAGCTTTCTTT. Residues: CASSRFPAGQPNTEAFF.